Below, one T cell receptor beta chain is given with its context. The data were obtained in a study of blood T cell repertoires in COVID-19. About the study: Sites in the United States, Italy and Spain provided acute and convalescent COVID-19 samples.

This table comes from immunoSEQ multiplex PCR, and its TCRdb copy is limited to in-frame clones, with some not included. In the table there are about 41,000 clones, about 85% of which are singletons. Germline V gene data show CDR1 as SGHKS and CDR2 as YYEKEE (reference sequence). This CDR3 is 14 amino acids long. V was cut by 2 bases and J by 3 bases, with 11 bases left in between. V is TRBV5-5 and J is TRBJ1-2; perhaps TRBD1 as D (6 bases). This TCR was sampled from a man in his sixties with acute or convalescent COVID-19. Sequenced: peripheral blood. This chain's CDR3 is CASSFTGSDYGYTF. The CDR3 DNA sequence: TGTGCCAGCAGCTTTACAGGGTCGGACTATGGCTACACCTTC.